This TCR beta chain was recovered during a study of identical twins. This clonotype was found a few times. TCRdb passed the 5' RACE reads through MiXCR, listing each CDR3 protein once. This table has around 280,000 distinct CDR3 sequences, about 8.1% appearing once. The length of the CDR3 is 15 residues. Germline CDR1 reads MNHEY; CDR2 reads SMNVEV (reference sequence). The ends were cut back, 3 bases at V and 0 bases at J, with 9 bases in the middle. The sample was also linked to a second study, of yellow fever vaccine responses in identical twins.

Sample: memory (CD45RO+) T cells sorted from blood. The genes are TRBV27 and TRBJ1-5; D call uncertain. The clonotype originates from a woman between 18 and 30 years old in good health. CDR3 sequence: CASSLSGNSNQPQHF. CDR3 DNA sequence: TGTGCCAGCAGTTTGAGCGGAAATAGCAATCAGCCCCAGCATTTT.